This TCR beta chain was captured by sequencing in a study of cytomegalovirus exposure and HLA in healthy donors. Study-wide findings and caveats: A few chains tied to CMV proved CMV antigen-specific in vitro. Published work reported that the classifier diagnosed cytomegalovirus status with high specificity and sensitivity. The majority of TCR sequences were rare, yet some public TCRs appeared in many donors. Some TCR beta chains (about 170 of them) were listed as cytomegalovirus-associated.

CDR3 length equals 15 residues. Germline CDR1 and CDR2: MNHNY and SVGAGI (reference sequence). V lost 4 bases and J lost 4; bases outside the gene matches: 9. The method was immunoSEQ multiplex PCR; TCRdb's version includes in-frame clones alone and lacks a portion of them. This repertoire shows around 250,000 clones, 90% found once; its top ten account for roughly 0.38%. About this clone: No antigen is known for it.

The sequencing input was PBMCs. The rearrangement joins TRBV6-6 to TRBJ2-5; TRBD1 matches 7 bases. The TCR originated in a woman in her late teens or twenties in good health and CMV-seronegative. This chain's CDR3 is CASSFVKGARETQYF. The CDR3 nucleotides are TGTGCCAGCAGTTTCGTTAAGGGGGCGCGAGAGACCCAGTACTTC.